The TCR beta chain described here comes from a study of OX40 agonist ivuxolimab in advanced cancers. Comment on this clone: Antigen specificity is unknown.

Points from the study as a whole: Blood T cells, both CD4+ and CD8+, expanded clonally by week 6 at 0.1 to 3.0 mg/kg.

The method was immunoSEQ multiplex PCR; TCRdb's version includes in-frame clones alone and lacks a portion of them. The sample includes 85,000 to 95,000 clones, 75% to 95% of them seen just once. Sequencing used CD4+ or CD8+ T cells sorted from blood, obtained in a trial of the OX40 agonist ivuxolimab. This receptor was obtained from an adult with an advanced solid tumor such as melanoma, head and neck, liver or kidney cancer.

The CDR3, as DNA: TGTGCCGGCGGACAGACGGTCGAGGAGACCCAGTACTTC. This codes for CAGGQTVEETQYF. The rearrangement links TRBV6-6 to TRBJ2-5, with a weak D call TRBD1 (6 bases). Trimming left V 11 bases short and J 5 bases short, with 18 bases between. Germline lookup yields CDR1 MNHNY and CDR2 SVGAGI (reference sequence). This CDR3 spans 13 amino acids.